This T cell receptor beta chain comes out of a study of identical twins (dated by TCRdb to 2015 to 2016). Notes on the research overall: The study deep-sequenced TCR alpha and beta repertoires from monozygotic twins, unrelated adults of various ages and cord blood to test whether fetal clonotypes persist. To rule out contamination, replicate twin experiments were performed at different times with different library preparation protocols.

This clonotype was observed at least ten times. The antigen it binds to is not known. No clone much larger than this one lies a single base away; base qualities are absent. The library was generated by 5' RACE. The sample was run on an Illumina HiSeq 2000. Template switching introduced a universal primer binding site; the final cDNA contained a unique molecular identifier, enabling accurate counting of TCR cDNA molecules. First-strand cDNA for TCR alpha and beta chains was synthesized from specific primers in the conserved constant-segment region. To control for contamination, every cDNA library carried two barcodes: a SMART-Mk sample barcode plus Illumina barcodes. TruSeq adapter sequences and Illumina sample barcodes were added in two successive PCR steps. Sequencing of the TCR alpha and beta cDNA libraries was done on the Illumina HiSeq platform using custom primers. The published analysis was carried out like this. MiGEC was used to process raw reads and extract unique molecular identifiers, and MiXCR was used to find CDR3 positions. For each individual, recombination models were inferred using an EM algorithm with the repgenHMM and IGoR tools. Shared clonotype analysis was performed with the tcR package in R, normalizing sharing by the product of cloneset sizes. To study raw recombination free of thymic and clonal selection effects, out-of-frame nonproductive sequences were analyzed. The public reads were run again by TCRdb, first through fastp at Q25 and then through MiXCR, and only productive beta chains were kept. Identical CDR3 protein sequences are pooled into one entry, listed with their most common genes and DNA. The V and J calls follow TCRdb's processing rather than the paper's. Counted in this sample were 690,000 or so distinct CDR3 sequences; around 6% of them appeared once. 1.5% to 2% of the sample is in the top ten clones.

Every donor in the study was a healthy Caucasian. Three unrelated non-twin adults were also sequenced: a male aged 18 to 30, a male aged 50 to 60 and a female aged 50 to 60. Miltenyi CD45RO+ enrichment and human naive T-cell isolation kits were used to isolate memory (CD45RO+) and naive T cells from PBMC. For this chain, trimming is 4 bases at the V end and 6 bases at the J end, and the number of junction bases without a gene match is 5. The CDR3 runs 13 residues from the cysteine to the phenylalanine. Here the CDR3 DNA is all that survives: 39 bases in frame from base 1. The CDR1 and CDR2 encoded by the germline V gene are SQVTM and ANQGSEA. Summary of the overall study and its limitations: Zero-insertion analyses could be partly confounded by invariant T cells such as MAIT and iNKT, although diverse VJ usage argued against such confounding for most clonotypes. In monozygotic twins, recombination models systematically underestimated out-of-frame TCR alpha sharing, but the models matched the sharing seen between unrelated individuals. Abundant cord blood beta clonotypes carried fewer insertions; young adult naive repertoires showed a weaker similar trend, while memory repertoires showed none. Compared with coincidental sharing between unrelated individuals, out-of-frame TCR alpha sequences shared between twins showed an excess of sequences with low generation probability. The excess sharing between twins in beta out-of-frame sequences was weaker because fewer shared sequences reduced the signal-to-noise ratio. Because the same donors could not be followed over many years, the conclusions depended on cross-sectional statistical analysis.

The clonotype originates from a man in his late teens or twenties in good health. The chain is encoded by TRBV29-1 joined to TRBJ2-1; 8 central nucleotides agree with TRBD2. Sequencing was done on a sample of naive T cells sorted from blood. This specimen's cell subset or site label, per the study, means: cells isolated with a human naive T-cell isolation kit. The CDR3 reads as follows: CSVAAGGSNEQFF. The DNA sequence is TGCAGCGTTGCGGCGGGAGGCTCCAATGAGCAGTTCTTC.